These 29 T cell receptor beta chains share one sample of origin, sequenced in a study of blood T cell repertoires in COVID-19. Produced via immunoSEQ multiplex PCR; TCRdb's table is partial and in-frame only. The sample holds about 260,000 clones, more than 75% seen once. The sequencing input was PBMCs or T cells enriched from blood (not recorded which). These receptors came from a woman between 45 and 60 years old who had recovered from COVID-19.

The chain combines TRBV28 with TRBJ2-3; D gene unclear. CDR1 and CDR2 (germline): MDHEN, SYDVKM. This CDR3 has 15 residues. Trimming took 4 bases from V and 0 from J, leaving 11 bases between them. The CDR3 DNA is TGTGCCAGCAGTTGGAACCGGCGGAGCACAGATACGCAGTATTTT. Its translation: CASSWNRRSTDTQYF.

The chain carries TRBV19 and TRBJ1-5, with no clear D. V shed 3 bases and J shed 5 bases, with 5 bases lying between them. CDR3 size: 12 residues. Germline CDR1 reads LNHDA; CDR2 reads SQIVND (reference sequence). The DNA of the CDR3 is TGTGCCAGTAGTATTCTGTATCAGCCCCAGCATTTT. Amino acids: CASSILYQPQHF.

The gene calls are TRBV20-1 and TRBJ1-2; D is possibly TRBD1 (6 bases). Germline V gene sequence: CDR1 DFQATT, CDR2 SNEGSKA (reference sequence). Deletions cut 8 bases from V and 6 bases from J, with 13 bases between. The CDR3 runs to 11 residues. As DNA, the CDR3 is TGCAGTCCACTAAAGGGGGATGGCTACACCTTC. It codes for CSPLKGDGYTF.

The chain uses TRBV4-3 and TRBJ2-6; D possibly corresponds to TRBD1 (5 bases). Germline CDR1 and CDR2: LGHNA and YSLEER. Deletions cut 0 bases from V and 2 bases from J, with 23 bases between. The CDR3 sequence is 21 residues long. The CDR3 region is CASSQERRGRGWSTGANVLTF. CDR3 DNA sequence: TGCGCCAGCAGCCAAGAGAGGAGAGGAAGGGGTTGGTCTACTGGGGCCAACGTCCTGACTTTC.

The chain uses TRBV27 and TRBJ2-7; TRBD1 agrees at 9 bases. CDR1 and CDR2 from the germline V gene are MNHEY and SMNVEV (reference sequence). Losses at the gene ends were 2 bases for V and 7 bases for J; bases not matched to a gene: 12. This CDR3 is 16 amino acids long. Written as DNA, the CDR3 is TGTGCCAGCAGTTTAGCCGGGACAGGGTCGGTGGGTGAGCAGTACTTC. This translates into CASSLAGTGSVGEQYF.

This chain joins TRBV19 and TRBJ2-2; 8 bases map to TRBD1. The CDR3 runs 16 residues. Germline trimming cut 2 bases from V and 6 bases from J; bases unmatched to any gene: 8. The germline CDR1 and CDR2 sequences are LNHDA and SQIVND (reference sequence). CDR3 loop: CASSIRQGAQAGELFF. The DNA for the CDR3 is TGTGCCAGTAGTATACGGCAGGGGGCGCAAGCCGGGGAGCTGTTTTTT.

The table lists this clone with a few counts. V gene TRBV7-9 combines with J gene TRBJ2-2; TRBD1 matches 8 bases. From germline, CDR1 is SEHNR and CDR2 FQNEAQ (reference sequence). The V and J ends lost 6 bases and 5 bases, in that order; junction bases with no gene match: 11. The CDR3 covers 16 residues. The CDR3 bases are TGTGCCAGCAGAAAAATCCAGGGGGCGGTAACCGGGGAGCTGTTTTTT. Protein product: CASRKIQGAVTGELFF.

This clone was seen only a few times. The V call is TRBV5-4, the J call TRBJ1-2; 9 bases align to TRBD1. Germline CDR1 and CDR2: SGHNT and YYREEE (reference sequence). V gave up 4 bases and J gave up 0 bases; unmatched junction bases: 13. The CDR3 has 18 residues. The CDR3 DNA follows: TGTGCCAGCAGCAGAGATGGGACAGGGAGGCCAACTAACTATGGCTACACCTTC. Its translation: CASSRDGTGRPTNYGYTF.

The chain uses TRBV28 and TRBJ2-4, with D possibly TRBD2 on 5 matching bases. Trimming removed 8 bases from V and 0 bases from J, with 5 bases in between. Germline CDR1 and CDR2: MDHEN and SYDVKM. The CDR3 contains 12 residues. The DNA for the CDR3 is TGTGCCAGCGGACTAGCCAAAAACATTCAGTACTTC. Residues: CASGLAKNIQYF.

The rearrangement joins TRBV5-1 to TRBJ2-2; D perhaps matches TRBD2 (6 bases). V shed 5 bases and J shed 7 bases, with 18 bases lying between them. Germline CDR1 SGHRS, CDR2 YFSETQ. The CDR3 totals 15 residues. CDR3 sequence reads: CASRPTGLSGGELFF. The CDR3 region has the DNA TGCGCCAGCAGGCCGACGGGACTCTCTGGCGGGGAGCTGTTTTTT. Combining the CDR3 with reference TRBV5-1 and TRBJ2-2 gives the whole variable domain KAGVTQTPRYLIKTRGQQVTLSCSPISGHRSVSWYQQTPGQGLQFLFEYFSETQRNKGNFPGRFSGRQFSNSRSEMNVSTLELGDSALYLCASRPTGLSGGELFFGEGSRLTVL.

J is TRBJ2-1 and V is TRBV5-8, with 10 bases matching TRBD2. V was pared by 2 bases and J by 8 bases, with 16 bases of the junction left unmatched. Germline-derived CDR1 and CDR2 are SGHTS and YDEGEE. This CDR3 is 18 amino acids long. DNA for the CDR3: TGTGCCAGCAGCTTCTACGCTGGCGGACTAGCGGATACGTATGAGCAGTTCTTC. It yields the protein CASSFYAGGLADTYEQFF. Complete variable domain (other parts from reference TRBV5-8 and TRBJ2-1): EAGVTQSPTHLIKTRGQQATLRCSPISGHTSVYWYQQALGLGLQFLLWYDEGEERNRGNFPPRFSGRQFPNYSSELNVNALELEDSALYLCASSFYAGGLADTYEQFFGPGTRLTVL.

The gene calls are TRBV6-5 and TRBJ2-2; D not resolved. This CDR3 is 14 amino acids long. Trimming left V 8 bases short and J 3 bases short, with 13 bases between. Germline V gives CDR1 MNHEY, CDR2 SVGAGI. CDR3 sequence (DNA): TGTGCCAGCCGTATCGGTGGGCACACCGGGGAGCTGTTTTTT. Translating it yields CASRIGGHTGELFF.

The CDR3 coding sequence is TGTGCCAGCGGGCCAGGTCTCTACGAGCAGTACTTC. Translating gives CASGPGLYEQYF. The chain has TRBV6-5 and TRBJ2-7; D is uncertain. Trimming shortened V by 8 bases and J by 3 bases, and 11 bases separated the two germline ends. Germline V CDR1 and CDR2: MNHEY, SVGAGI. This CDR3 has 12 residues.

The chain recombines TRBV7-8 with TRBJ2-7, with TRBD1 matching over 9 bases. This CDR3 has 14 residues. V dropped 5 bases and J dropped 6; count of bases not matched to a gene: 8. The germline V gene has CDR1 SGHVS and CDR2 FQNEAQ. CDR3 DNA: TGTGCCAGCAGCGGGGAGGGACAGGGAGGCGAGCAGTACTTC. It specifies CASSGEGQGGEQYF.

V and J are TRBV24-1 and TRBJ2-1; no firm D call. V was shortened by 5 bases and J by 1 base, with 14 bases between the two germline ends. CDR1 and CDR2 from the germline V gene are KGHDR and SFDVKD. The CDR3 totals 16 residues. The CDR3 sequence: CATSAVTGESYNEQFF. CDR3 nucleotide sequence: TGTGCCACCAGTGCCGTCACGGGTGAGTCCTACAATGAGCAGTTCTTC.

The gene calls are TRBV2 and TRBJ1-2; D is undetermined. Germline V gene data show CDR1 as SNHLY and CDR2 as FYNNEI. This CDR3 has 12 amino acids. Trimming took 10 bases from V and 4 from J, leaving 13 bases between them. CDR3 in amino acids: CATRSTLYGYTF. CDR3 coding DNA: TGTGCCACCAGATCTACGCTCTATGGCTACACCTTC. Combining the CDR3 with reference TRBV2 and TRBJ1-2 gives the whole variable domain EPEVTQTPSHQVTQMGQEVILRCVPISNHLYFYWYRQILGQKVEFLVSFYNNEISEKSEIFDDQFSVERPDGSNFTLKIRSTKLEDSAMYFCATRSTLYGYTFGSGTRLTVV.

Concerning this clone: A read error may account for a junction end that differs from germline. V gene TRBV7-7 combines with J gene TRBJ1-2; tentative D call: TRBD1 (6 bases). The germline V gene has CDR1 SSHAT and CDR2 FNYEAQ (reference sequence). This CDR3 is built from 16 residues. The CDR3 DNA reads as TGTGCTAGCAGCCCGAGGGCACAGGGAAGTCTGTATGGCTACACCTTC. As protein: CASSPRAQGSLYGYTF.

This clone was found a few times. The chain combines TRBV11-2 with TRBJ2-3; TRBD2 aligns across 7 bases. This CDR3 comprises 15 residues. Germline CDR1 is SGHAT and CDR2 is FQNNGV. Unmatched junction bases numbered 4, after V lost 3 bases and J lost 1 base. The CDR3 DNA reads TGTGCCAGCAGCTTCGGACGGGGGGGCACAGATACGCAGTATTTT. Amino acid sequence: CASSFGRGGTDTQYF.

V and J are TRBV4-1 and TRBJ2-3, with TRBD2 matching 11 bases. V shed 4 bases, J shed 2 bases, and the junction held 5 bases outside the gene matches. Germline V CDR1 and CDR2: MGHRA, YSYEKL. The CDR3 runs 16 residues. CDR3 residues: CASSPGTSGITDTQYF. As DNA, the CDR3 is TGCGCCAGCAGCCCAGGGACTAGCGGAATCACAGATACGCAGTATTTT.

This chain uses TRBV5-6 with TRBJ1-2; tentatively, D is TRBD1 (6 bases). V lost 3 bases and J 4 bases, leaving 13 bases between the germline ends. The CDR3 runs 14 residues. In germline, CDR1 is SGHDT, CDR2 YYEEEE. The CDR3 here is CASSWGGQPYGYTF. CDR3 in DNA: TGTGCCAGCAGCTGGGGTGGACAGCCCTATGGCTACACCTTC.

This clone was recorded once. One junction end does not reproduce the germline sequence, and a read error may be involved. The gene calls are TRBV30 and TRBJ1-1; TRBD1 might be the D (6 bases). This CDR3 has 10 residues. The germline CDR1 and CDR2 sequences are GTSNPN and SVGIG (reference sequence). The CDR3 coding sequence is TGTGCCTGGTTGGAACAGGGTTTGGTTTTT. This sequence encodes CAWLEQGLVF.

This clone was seen a single time. The V call is TRBV7-2, the J call TRBJ1-1; TRBD1 is a possible D gene (6 bases). The V gene lost 5 bases and the J gene lost 5 bases, with 12 bases spanning the gap. Looked up from germline, CDR1 is SGHTA and CDR2 is FQGNSA. This CDR3 is built from 13 residues. The CDR3 loop is CASSKQGRTEAFF. The CDR3 nucleotides are TGTGCCAGCAGCAAACAGGGTAGGACTGAAGCTTTCTTT.

This rearrangement joins TRBV12-5 to TRBJ2-1, with 9 bases identical to TRBD2. This CDR3 has 14 amino acids. With 4 bases clipped from V and 9 bases from J, the junction kept 7 bases outside the gene matches. Per germline, CDR1 LGHNT and CDR2 FRNRAP. CDR3 residues: CASGSAGGSGEQFF. As DNA, the CDR3 is TGTGCTAGTGGTTCGGCGGGAGGGTCAGGTGAGCAGTTCTTC.

The chain employs TRBV7-9 and TRBJ2-1; 7 bases agree with TRBD2. The CDR3 length is 14 residues. CDR1 is SEHNR, CDR2 FQNEAQ, per germline (reference sequence). The junction had 11 bases not matched to a gene; V was cut back by 8 bases and J by 7 bases. The CDR3 protein is CASGPGLTENEQFF. CDR3 DNA sequence: TGTGCCAGCGGCCCGGGACTAACGGAAAATGAGCAGTTCTTC.

V usage is TRBV6-5 and J usage is TRBJ1-2; D not resolved. With 0 bases removed from V and 5 bases from J, the gap between germline ends came to 16 bases. CDR1 MNHEY and CDR2 SVGAGI come from the germline V gene. The CDR3 sequence is 16 residues long. Here the CDR3 reads CASSYSAQVVKYGYTF. The CDR3 region has the DNA TGTGCCAGCAGTTACTCGGCCCAGGTCGTCAAGTATGGCTACACCTTC.

This chain connects TRBV19 to TRBJ1-1; weak D call: TRBD1 (6 bases). The CDR3 totals 13 residues. V lost 6 bases and J 4 bases, leaving 12 bases between the germline ends. The germline V gene encodes CDR1 LNHDA and CDR2 SQIVND (reference sequence). CDR3 residues: CASRQGQFTEAFF. DNA of the CDR3: TGTGCCAGTAGACAAGGACAGTTCACTGAAGCTTTCTTT.

The genes are TRBV18 and TRBJ2-7, with 8 bases aligning to TRBD2. Germline V gene sequence: CDR1 KGHSH, CDR2 LQKENI. This CDR3 region has 15 residues. The V and J ends lost 0 bases and 3 bases, in that order; junction bases with no gene match: 4. CDR3 sequence: CASSPPRGGGYEQYF. Written as DNA, the CDR3 is TGTGCCAGCTCACCACCACGGGGGGGAGGCTACGAGCAGTACTTC.

A single count supports this clone. This chain connects TRBV2 to TRBJ1-5, with D possibly being TRBD1 (6 bases). Trimming removed 4 bases from V and 7 bases from J, with 20 bases in between. Looked up from germline, CDR1 is SNHLY and CDR2 is FYNNEI. The CDR3 runs 16 residues. This CDR3 reads CASSGSGQGSGQPQHF. CDR3 nucleotide sequence: TGTGCCAGCAGTGGAAGTGGCCAGGGGTCGGGCCAGCCCCAGCATTTT. The full variable domain, completed using reference TRBV2 and TRBJ1-5, is EPEVTQTPSHQVTQMGQEVILRCVPISNHLYFYWYRQILGQKVEFLVSFYNNEISEKSEIFDDQFSVERPDGSNFTLKIRSTKLEDSAMYFCASSGSGQGSGQPQHFGDGTRLSIL.

The chain recombines TRBV7-9 with TRBJ2-1; D is uncertain. The CDR3 sequence is 12 residues long. The germline V gene encodes CDR1 SEHNR and CDR2 FQNEAQ (reference sequence). Trimming pared 6 bases from V and 9 bases from J, leaving 12 bases between. CDR3 protein: CASSLTPGEQFF. The CDR3 DNA sequence: TGTGCCAGCAGTCTAACTCCAGGTGAGCAGTTCTTC.